The clone carrying this T cell receptor (beta chain) was counted a single time. Its antigen is still unknown. Assay used: immunoSEQ multiplex PCR; TCRdb lists only in-frame clones, some missing. The profile shows around 13,000 clones, more than 70% of them singletons. The CDR3 runs 14 residues. Germline V gives CDR1 MNHEY, CDR2 SVGAGI. This entry comes from a study of blood T cell dynamics during melanoma immunotherapy. Sample time point: pre-treatment baseline. Prior systemic cancer therapy, immunosuppressant use and other active malignancies excluded patients. Broader study findings: The study could not tell melanoma-specific clones from general immune activation.

The clonotype was recovered from a human donor with melanoma. The sample was blood, taken from a patient treated with checkpoint blockade. The chain carries TRBV6-5 and TRBJ2-5, with 10 bases aligning to TRBD1. The J call is doubtful: the DNA matches TRBJ2-7 better. The CDR3 protein is CASTATRTGGEQYF. The CDR3 DNA reads TGTGCCAGCACCGCCACCCGGACAGGGGGCGAGCAGTACTTC.